What follows is one T cell receptor beta chain and its context. Its antigen is as yet unknown. This sample was included in a study of CD8 T cell repertoires and HIV-1 epitope variants. Across the whole study: Each of Twenty-five Gag and Nef epitope peptides stimulated a separate culture. Epitopes were three Gag families plus Nef HW9 and YT9.

Method: immunoSEQ multiplex PCR; TCRdb's copy keeps in-frame clones and lacks some. The sample yields about 6,100 clones, just under 65% seen once. Trimming took off 0 bases at V and 2 bases at J, with 11 bases between the two ends. The V gene's germline CDR1 is LGHNA and CDR2 YNFKEQ. This CDR3 region has 15 residues. V usage is TRBV4-2 and J usage is TRBJ2-7; D gene unclear. This sequence originates from a male donor with HIV. The sample comprised cultured CD8+ T cells derived from PBMCs. CDR3 region: CASSQDLESTYEQYF. The CDR3 nucleotides read TGTGCCAGCAGCCAAGATTTAGAAAGTACCTACGAGCAGTACTTC.